Below, one T cell receptor beta chain is given with its context. The data were taken from a study of cytomegalovirus exposure and HLA in healthy donors. CDR1 is SGDLS and CDR2 is YYNGEE in the germline V gene. CDR3 length equals 15 residues. J lost 10 bases, V lost 1 base, and 8 bases had no gene match. Vbeta (60) and Jbeta (13) primers were used in the PCR. Generated by immunoSEQ multiplex PCR, the TCRdb table keeps only in-frame clones and is missing some. The repertoire has about 150,000 clones, 84% of them found once; the top ten carry 4% to 6%. Sequenced material: PBMCs. The V call is TRBV9, the J call TRBJ2-1, with 10 bases identical to TRBD2. The source of this sequence is a man younger than 30 in good health and CMV-seronegative. CDR3 in amino acids: CASSVSSGRAREQFF. Here the CDR3 DNA reads TGTGCCAGCAGCGTATCAAGCGGGAGGGCCCGGGAGCAGTTCTTC.